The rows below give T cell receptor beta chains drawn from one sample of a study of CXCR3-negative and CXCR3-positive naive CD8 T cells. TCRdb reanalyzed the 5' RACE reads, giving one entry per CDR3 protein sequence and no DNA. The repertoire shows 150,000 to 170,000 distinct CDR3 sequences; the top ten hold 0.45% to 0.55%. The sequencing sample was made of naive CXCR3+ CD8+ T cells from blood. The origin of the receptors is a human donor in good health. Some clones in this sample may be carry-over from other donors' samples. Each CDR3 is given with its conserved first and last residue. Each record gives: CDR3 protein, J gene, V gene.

CDR3aa: CASSQGQGAGNEQFF; j_gene: TRBJ2-1; v_gene: TRBV4-3
CDR3aa: CASSIGGGTDTQYF; j_gene: TRBJ2-3; v_gene: TRBV9
CDR3aa: CASSVGFSYNEQFF; j_gene: TRBJ2-1; v_gene: TRBV9
CDR3aa: CASSSQAGGHNEQFF; j_gene: TRBJ2-1; v_gene: TRBV9
CDR3aa: CASSFTQTPYEQYF; j_gene: TRBJ2-7; v_gene: TRBV28
CDR3aa: CSVESPFGNEQFF; j_gene: TRBJ2-1; v_gene: TRBV29-1
CDR3aa: CASSYGAAEGAFHYGYTF; j_gene: TRBJ1-2; v_gene: TRBV5-6
CDR3aa: CSARAVAGTSGGVHNEQYF; j_gene: TRBJ2-7; v_gene: TRBV20-1
CDR3aa: CASSLVPESFNEQFF; j_gene: TRBJ2-1; v_gene: TRBV7-9
CDR3aa: CASSLGSNTYEQYF; j_gene: TRBJ2-7; v_gene: TRBV27
CDR3aa: CSARDLGGQGDIGYTF; j_gene: TRBJ1-2; v_gene: TRBV20-1
CDR3aa: CASSYTGGRATSGDYNEQFF; j_gene: TRBJ2-1; v_gene: TRBV7-6